This TCR beta chain stems from a study of blood T cell repertoires in COVID-19. Background on the study: The United States, Italy and Spain supplied acute and convalescent COVID-19 samples.

The assay was immunoSEQ multiplex PCR, and TCRdb's table has in-frame clones only and misses some. The sample lists around 200,000 clones, roughly nine tenths seen once, with roughly 2.4% in the top ten. The CDR3 is made up of 15 amino acids. Germline V lookup: CDR1 KGHDR, CDR2 SFDVKD. V lost 4 bases and J lost 8, with 16 bases in between. This clonotype was obtained from a woman aged 50 to 65 with acute or convalescent COVID-19. The sequenced material came from peripheral blood. The chain employs TRBV24-1 and TRBJ1-4, with TRBD1 as a possible D gene (5 bases). The CDR3 nucleotides are TGTGCCACCAGTGACCCGGGCTCAGGGTTCGAAAAACTGTTTTTT. It codes for CATSDPGSGFEKLFF.